These 13 T cell receptor beta chains originate from one sample sequenced in a study of blood T cell repertoires in COVID-19. Using immunoSEQ multiplex PCR, the repertoire was profiled, and TCRdb retains in-frame clones only, with some absent. The sample yields 200,000 to 300,000 clones, approximately 86% seen once. The sample comprised peripheral blood. Receptor source: a man aged 30-40 years with active or convalescent COVID-19.

The V gene is TRBV2, the J gene TRBJ1-2; D not certain. The CDR3 runs to 15 residues. Looked up from germline, CDR1 is SNHLY and CDR2 is FYNNEI. Trimming stripped 7 bases from V and 1 base from J, with 16 bases between. This chain's CDR3 is CASIFESTFNYGYTF. CDR3 in DNA: TGTGCCAGCATATTTGAGTCGACATTTAACTATGGCTACACCTTC.

The chain employs TRBV4-1 and TRBJ1-1, with 9 nucleotides matching TRBD1. V was clipped by 2 bases and J by 5 bases; unmatched bases: 3. Germline lookup yields CDR1 MGHRA and CDR2 YSYEKL. The CDR3 is made up of 14 amino acids. CDR3 sequence reads: CASSQMTGGTEAFF. The DNA of the CDR3 is TGCGCCAGCAGCCAAATGACAGGGGGTACTGAAGCTTTCTTT.

V usage is TRBV19 and J usage is TRBJ1-2; D gene uncertain. The CDR3 is made up of 15 amino acids. The V gene lost 1 base and the J gene lost 2 bases, with 11 bases spanning the gap. Germline values: CDR1 LNHDA, CDR2 SQIVND (reference sequence). The CDR3 sequence is CASSIGRVGNYGYTF. The DNA for the CDR3 is TGTGCCAGTAGTATAGGGAGGGTTGGAAACTATGGCTACACCTTC.

This clone has more than one count but fewer than ten. The rearrangement links TRBV6-2 or TRBV6-3 to TRBJ2-1; 7 bases align to TRBD1. V shed 2 bases, J shed 5 bases, and the junction held 6 bases outside the gene matches. Germline V gene data show CDR1 as MNHEY and CDR2 as SVGEGT. The CDR3 sequence is 15 residues long. CDR3 in amino acids: CASSYAGTENNEQFF. DNA of the CDR3: TGTGCCAGCAGTTACGCTGGGACAGAGAACAATGAGCAGTTCTTC.

The chain links TRBV11-2 to TRBJ2-7; maybe TRBD2 (5 bases). Germline CDR1 SGHAT, CDR2 FQNNGV. The V end lost 5 bases, the J end lost 2 bases, and 13 bases lay between the germline ends. This CDR3 spans 14 amino acids. The CDR3 nucleotides are TGTGCCAGCAGCCCAACCTCGGGGACCTACGAGCAGTACTTC. Translating gives CASSPTSGTYEQYF.

This clone was found once. The gene calls are TRBV6-5 and TRBJ2-1; 8 bases match TRBD2. The germline V gene encodes CDR1 MNHEY and CDR2 SVGAGI. The J segment lost 2 bases and the V segment lost 3 bases, leaving 6 bases of the junction unmatched. This CDR3 contains 16 residues. The CDR3 loop reads CASSYPRGGAYNEQFF. The CDR3 DNA is TGTGCCAGCAGTTATCCCCGGGGGGGCGCCTACAATGAGCAGTTCTTC.

The chain uses TRBV7-6 and TRBJ2-7, with TRBD1 matching over 10 bases. The CDR3 extends over 14 amino acids. J lost 6 bases, V lost 1 base, and 3 bases had no gene match. The germline V gene has CDR1 SGHVS and CDR2 FNYEAQ. The CDR3 sequence is CASSLGTGGGEQYF. The DNA for the CDR3 is TGTGCCAGCAGCTTAGGGACAGGGGGTGGCGAGCAGTACTTC.

The chain joins TRBV29-1 to TRBJ2-5; possibly TRBD2 for D (7 bases). The CDR3 spans 12 residues. The V end was cut by 8 bases, the J end by 6 bases, with 16 bases between. Germline lookup yields CDR1 SQVTM and CDR2 ANQGSEA. CDR3 bases: TGCAGCATCTCTCGGGGGGCGAAGACCCAGTACTTC. The encoded protein is CSISRGAKTQYF.

V is TRBV27 and J is TRBJ1-3; D is ambiguous. This CDR3 contains 16 residues. V lost 6 bases to trimming and J lost 0 bases, with 15 bases between them. The germline V gene encodes CDR1 MNHEY and CDR2 SMNVEV (reference sequence). CDR3 sequence reads: CASRLRETSSGNTIYF. CDR3 nucleotides: TGTGCCAGCAGACTCCGGGAAACGAGCTCTGGAAACACCATATATTTT.

This clone was seen once. This chain joins TRBV11-2 and TRBJ2-2, with 7 bases aligning to TRBD1. With V trimmed by 5 bases and J by 7 bases, 4 bases remained unmatched. From germline, CDR1 is SGHAT and CDR2 FQNNGV. This CDR3 has 13 residues. CDR3 in amino acids: CASSLGGIGELFF. Written as DNA, the CDR3 is TGTGCCAGCAGCCTAGGGGGCATCGGGGAGCTGTTTTTT.

V and J are TRBV7-3 and TRBJ2-1; D is uncertain. CDR3 length: 13 residues. Germline V gives CDR1 SGHTA, CDR2 FQGTGA. V was shortened by 2 bases and J by 9 bases, with 11 bases between the two germline ends. The CDR3 region is CASSLVFAGEQFF. In nucleotides, the CDR3 is TGTGCCAGCAGCTTAGTGTTTGCCGGTGAGCAGTTCTTC.

The chain has TRBV3-1 (or the pseudogene TRBV3-2) and TRBJ1-5, with D tentatively TRBD1 (5 bases). With 7 bases removed from V and 4 bases from J, the gap between germline ends came to 14 bases. This CDR3 comprises 14 residues. CDR1 is LGHDT, CDR2 YNNKEL, per germline (reference sequence). The CDR3, as DNA: TGTGCCAGCACAAGTGGGGCGGGGAATCAGCCCCAGCATTTT. Translation: CASTSGAGNQPQHF.

This rearrangement joins TRBV11-2 to TRBJ2-5; perhaps TRBD2 as D (6 bases). This CDR3 comprises 10 residues. V was shortened by 9 bases and J by 5 bases, with 7 bases between the two germline ends. Germline CDR1 reads SGHAT; CDR2 reads FQNNGV. The CDR3 loop reads CASGGETQYF. The CDR3 nucleotides read TGTGCCAGTGGGGGGGAGACCCAGTACTTC.